This T cell receptor (beta chain) was captured in a study of T cell responses to AZD1222 COVID-19 vaccine (dated by TCRdb to the early 2020s). About the full investigation: A total of just over 230 trial participants underwent TCR sequencing, of whom about 210 received two doses of AZD1222 and about 25 received two doses of the MenACWY control vaccine. Trial participants were enrolled by age into 18-55, 56-69 and 70-plus year subgroups, with roughly 150, 30 and 60 TCR-sequenced participants respectively.

CDR1 and CDR2 (MNHEY, SMNVEV) derive from the germline V gene (reference sequence). From its cysteine to its phenylalanine, the CDR3 spans 15 amino acids. The sequence is cut down to CDR3 DNA, 45 bases in frame from base 1. V was cut back by 3 bases and J by 5 bases, leaving a gap of 13 bases between them. The CDR3 regions of human TCRbeta chains were analyzed by immunosequencing. Regarding the original processing steps: Repertoire TCRs were checked for matches against a reference library of SARS-CoV-2-specific TCRs that had been generated using the MIRA antigen-specificity platform. Breadth meant the fraction of unique TCRs that were SARS-CoV-2-associated, whereas depth meant the fraction of total T cells that were SARS-CoV-2-associated. Using the MIRA data, each spike-specific TCR was mapped to the spike region that the TCR reacts to and placed in a CD4 or CD8 class. Log10-transformed breadth and depth values were compared by one-way ANOVA with Sidak's multiple comparisons tests. TCRdb's version of the immuneACCESS table is confined to in-frame rearrangements and falls short of the full clone set. An unresolved V gene accounts for under half of the shortfall where checked; the remainder is of unknown origin. The V and J calls and clone size were taken over from that table, and D and trimming were inferred from the DNA. For this sample there are about 120,000 clones; approximately 90% appear just once. Over 8.5% of the sample comes from the top ten.

Read against the paper, the sample's time point label means: baseline before first vaccination. The treatment or condition tag for this specimen amounts to: meningococcal conjugate vaccine given as trial control. Vaccinee samples came from UK trials COV001 and COV002, including a single-blind randomized controlled phase 2/3 trial of AZD1222 (ChAdOx1 nCoV-19) in healthy adults. Trial participant PBMC samples were collected at day 0 and day 28 after the second dose for TCRbeta chain sequencing. Points the paper makes about the study in general: Only a handful of AZD1222 recipients were SARS-CoV-2 seropositive at baseline, limiting conclusions about previously exposed vaccinees. No day 14 peak-response samples were available, so repertoires were characterized only after the peak T cell response. Participants were mostly white British, with more females than males. The authors suggested clonal diversity may have been underestimated. In the small 56-69-year group, the increase in depth fell short of significance, most likely because of low power. Reportedly, close to half of the unique spike-specific TCRs recognized epitopes lying outside the regions that are mutated in the B.1.351 and B.1.1.7 variants. After two AZD1222 doses, spike-specific TCR breadth and depth were significantly higher than at day 0 and than in MenACWY recipients. Vaccine-associated CD4 TCRs spanned the whole spike protein, with dominant responses in regions 160-218 and 743-854.

On this clone: Its antigen target is currently unknown. No much larger clonotype is one base removed from it; base qualities were not supplied.

The clonotype comes from an adult in good health. The V and J segments used are TRBV27 and TRBJ2-2, with the D gene uncertain. Sample: peripheral blood, taken on day 0 of MenACWY control vaccination. The CDR3 protein sequence reads: CASSFGDLVTGELFF. The DNA is as follows: TGTGCCAGCAGTTTTGGGGATCTGGTGACCGGGGAGCTGTTTTTT.